These 8 T cell receptor beta chains were all obtained from the same sample, sequenced in a study of blood T cells in healthy people across ages. Through a sample-barcoded 5' primer and a J-beta primer mix, a second PCR was run for about 6 to 12 cycles. TCRdb passed the 5' RACE reads through MiXCR, listing each CDR3 protein once. The sample holds around 1,500,000 distinct CDR3 sequences, 28% seen once. Sequencing was carried out using blood. All receptors derive from a woman in her thirties in good health.

Turning to this clonotype: A much larger clonotype is one base distant, so this may be a read error. The chain employs TRBV29-1 and TRBJ1-2, with TRBD1 matching 9 bases. Germline CDR1 is SQVTM and CDR2 is ANQGSEA. J was trimmed by 4 bases and V by 7 bases; bases with no gene match: 7. The length of the CDR3 is 13 residues. The chain's CDR3 is CSASDRGSYGYTF. The CDR3 region has the DNA TGCAGCGCCTCGGACAGGGGAAGCTATGGCTACACCTTC. Full variable domain (outside the CDR3, taken from reference TRBV29-1 and TRBJ1-2): SAVISQKPSRDICQRGTSLTIQCQVDSQVTMMFWYRQQPGQSLTLIATANQGSEATYESGFVIDKFPISRPNLTFSTLTVSNMSPEDSSIYLCSASDRGSYGYTFGSGTRLTVV.

The chain couples TRBV29-1 to TRBJ2-7, with D perhaps assigned TRBD1 or TRBD2 (5 bases each). Trimming removed 7 bases from V and 0 bases from J, with 13 bases in between. The CDR3 has 13 amino acids. Germline V gene sequence: CDR1 SQVTM, CDR2 ANQGSEA. Written as DNA, the CDR3 is TGCAGCGGCCGGGACCGAAGCTCCTACGAGCAGTACTTC. The encoded protein is CSGRDRSSYEQYF.

The chain recombines TRBV3-1 with TRBJ2-4; D ambiguous. CDR1 LGHDT and CDR2 YNNKEL come from the germline V gene (reference sequence). The CDR3 covers 13 residues. The V end was cut by 3 bases, the J end by 6 bases, with 9 bases between. The CDR3 here is CASSHDGPNIQYF. Written as DNA, the CDR3 is TGTGCCAGCAGCCACGATGGCCCAAACATTCAGTACTTC. Filled out from reference TRBV3-1 and TRBJ2-4, the complete variable domain reads DTAVSQTPKYLVTQMGNDKSIKCEQNLGHDTMYWYKQDSKKFLKIMFSYNNKELIINETVPNRFSPKSPDKAHLNLHINSLELGDSAVYFCASSHDGPNIQYFGAGTRLSVL.

The gene calls are TRBV27 and TRBJ1-5; D remains unclear. Trimming cost V 8 bases and J 6 bases, with 14 bases left between them. From germline, CDR1 is MNHEY and CDR2 SMNVEV (reference sequence). The CDR3 loop spans 13 amino acids. The CDR3 DNA follows: TGTGCCAGCGCCCGAGGGTGGAGTCAGCCCCAGCATTTT. It translates to CASARGWSQPQHF.

The V call is TRBV20-1, the J call TRBJ2-3; D gene uncertain. CDR3 length: 14 amino acids. Germline lookup yields CDR1 DFQATT and CDR2 SNEGSKA (reference sequence). Trimming pared 6 bases from V and 1 base from J, leaving 14 bases between. The CDR3 here is CSADGIVRTDTQYF. In nucleotides, the CDR3 is TGCAGTGCCGACGGCATAGTCCGCACAGATACGCAGTATTTT.

This clonotype was picked up a small number of times. The gene calls are TRBV20-1 and TRBJ2-1; 8 bases fit TRBD1. V dropped 3 bases and J dropped 7; count of bases not matched to a gene: 11. The CDR3 covers 15 residues. Germline CDR1 is DFQATT and CDR2 is SNEGSKA (reference sequence). Written as DNA, the CDR3 is TGCAGTGCTAGTTTTGGGCAGGGGGCAAAAAATGAGCAGTTCTTC. It yields the protein CSASFGQGAKNEQFF.

This clonotype came up a few times. The chain combines TRBV3-1 with TRBJ2-7; no clear D gene. Germline V CDR1 and CDR2: LGHDT, YNNKEL (reference sequence). The CDR3 contains 13 residues. V was cut by 7 bases and J by 0 bases, with 10 bases left in between. The CDR3 nucleotides read TGTGCCAGCACGGCGTTGAACTCCTACGAGCAGTACTTC. It is translated as CASTALNSYEQYF.

This clonotype was detected ten times or more. This CDR3 reads CASSFRENEQFF. The CDR3 nucleotides are TGTGCCAGCAGTTTCCGGGAGAATGAGCAGTTCTTC. V is TRBV27 and J is TRBJ2-1, with D perhaps matching TRBD2 (6 bases). The CDR3 loop spans 12 amino acids. V gave up 3 bases and J gave up 7 bases, with 7 bases separating them. Germline values: CDR1 MNHEY, CDR2 SMNVEV (reference sequence).